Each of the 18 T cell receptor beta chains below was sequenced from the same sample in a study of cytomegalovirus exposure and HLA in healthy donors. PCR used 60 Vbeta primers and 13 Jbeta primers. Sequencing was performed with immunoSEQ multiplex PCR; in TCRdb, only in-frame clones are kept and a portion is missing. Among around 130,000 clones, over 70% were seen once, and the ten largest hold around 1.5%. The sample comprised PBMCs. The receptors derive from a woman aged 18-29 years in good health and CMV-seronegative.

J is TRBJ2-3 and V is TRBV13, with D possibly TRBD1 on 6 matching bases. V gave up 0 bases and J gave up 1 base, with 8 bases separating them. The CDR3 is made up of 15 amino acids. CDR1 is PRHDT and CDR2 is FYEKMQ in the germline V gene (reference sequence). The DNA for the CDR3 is TGTGCCAGCAGCTTAGGGACAGGAGGCACAGATACGCAGTATTTT. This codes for CASSLGTGGTDTQYF. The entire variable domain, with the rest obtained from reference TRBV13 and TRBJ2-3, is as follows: AAGVIQSPRHLIKEKRETATLKCYPIPRHDTVYWYQQGPGQDPQFLISFYEKMQSDKGSIPDRFSAQQFSDYHSELNMSSLELGDSALYFCASSLGTGGTDTQYFGPGTRLTVL.

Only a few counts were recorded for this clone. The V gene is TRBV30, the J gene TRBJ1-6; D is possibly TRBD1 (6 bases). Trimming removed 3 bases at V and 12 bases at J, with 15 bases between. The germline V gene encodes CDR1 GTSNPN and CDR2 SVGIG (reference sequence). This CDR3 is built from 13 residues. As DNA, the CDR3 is TGTGCCTGGAGGGACAGTTTTGAGGAACCCCTCCACTTT. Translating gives CAWRDSFEEPLHF.

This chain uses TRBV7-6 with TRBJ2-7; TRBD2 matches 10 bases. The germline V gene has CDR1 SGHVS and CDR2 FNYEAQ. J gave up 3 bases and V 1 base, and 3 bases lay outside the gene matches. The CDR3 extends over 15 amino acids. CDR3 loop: CASSLEPSGSYEQYF. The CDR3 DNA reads TGTGCCAGCAGCTTAGAACCTAGCGGGAGCTACGAGCAGTACTTC.

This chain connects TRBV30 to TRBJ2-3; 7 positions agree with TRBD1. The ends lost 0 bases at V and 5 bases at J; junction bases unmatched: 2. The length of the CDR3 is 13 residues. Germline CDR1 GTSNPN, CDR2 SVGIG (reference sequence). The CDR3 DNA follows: TGTGCCTGGAGTGTACAGGGGAGAGATACGCAGTATTTT. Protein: CAWSVQGRDTQYF. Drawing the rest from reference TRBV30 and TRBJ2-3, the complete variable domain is SQTIHQWPATLVQPVGSPLSLECTVEGTSNPNLYWYRQAAGRGLQLLFYSVGIGQISSEVPQNLSASRPQDRQFILSSKKLLLSDSGFYLCAWSVQGRDTQYFGPGTRLTVL.

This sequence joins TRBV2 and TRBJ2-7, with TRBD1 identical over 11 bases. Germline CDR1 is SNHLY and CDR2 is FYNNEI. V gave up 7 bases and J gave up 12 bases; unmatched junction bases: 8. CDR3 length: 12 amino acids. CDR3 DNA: TGTGCCAGCACTCCTGGACAGGGGGCATGGTACTTC. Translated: CASTPGQGAWYF. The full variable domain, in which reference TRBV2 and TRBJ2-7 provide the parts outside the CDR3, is EPEVTQTPSHQVTQMGQEVILRCVPISNHLYFYWYRQILGQKVEFLVSFYNNEISEKSEIFDDQFSVERPDGSNFTLKIRSTKLEDSAMYFCASTPGQGAWYFGPGTRLTVT.

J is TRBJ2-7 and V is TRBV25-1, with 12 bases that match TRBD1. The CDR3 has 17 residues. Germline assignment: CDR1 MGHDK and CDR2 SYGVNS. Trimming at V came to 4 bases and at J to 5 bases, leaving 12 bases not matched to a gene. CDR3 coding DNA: TGTGCCAGCAGTGGGTTCGTTTATGGGACAGGGGGCAACGAGCAGTACTTC. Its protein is CASSGFVYGTGGNEQYF.

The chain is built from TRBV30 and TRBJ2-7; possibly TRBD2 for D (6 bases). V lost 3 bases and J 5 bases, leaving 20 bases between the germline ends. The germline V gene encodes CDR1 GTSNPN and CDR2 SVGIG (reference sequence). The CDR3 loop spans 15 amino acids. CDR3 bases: TGTGCCTGGAGGAGAAGGAGGAGGGAAGCCCACGAGCAGTACTTC. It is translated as CAWRRRRREAHEQYF.

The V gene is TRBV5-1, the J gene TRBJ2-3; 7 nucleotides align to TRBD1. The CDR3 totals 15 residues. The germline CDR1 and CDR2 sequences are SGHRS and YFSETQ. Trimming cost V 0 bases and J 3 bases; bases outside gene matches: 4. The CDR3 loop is CASSLAQGVTDTQYF. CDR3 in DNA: TGCGCCAGCAGCTTGGCTCAGGGGGTGACAGATACGCAGTATTTT.

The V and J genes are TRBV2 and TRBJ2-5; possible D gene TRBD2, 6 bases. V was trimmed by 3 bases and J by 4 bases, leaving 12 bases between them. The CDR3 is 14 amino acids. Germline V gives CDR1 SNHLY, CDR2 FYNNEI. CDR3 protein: CASSDGGLLETQYF. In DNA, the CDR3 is TGTGCCAGCAGTGATGGTGGACTACTAGAGACCCAGTACTTC.

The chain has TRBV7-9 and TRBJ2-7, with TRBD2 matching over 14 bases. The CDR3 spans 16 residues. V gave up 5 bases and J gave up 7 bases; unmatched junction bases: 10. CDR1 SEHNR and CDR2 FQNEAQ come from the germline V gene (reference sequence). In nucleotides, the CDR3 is TGTGCCAGCAGCCCGATGGGACTAGCGGGAGTAGGAGAGCAGTACTTC. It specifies CASSPMGLAGVGEQYF.

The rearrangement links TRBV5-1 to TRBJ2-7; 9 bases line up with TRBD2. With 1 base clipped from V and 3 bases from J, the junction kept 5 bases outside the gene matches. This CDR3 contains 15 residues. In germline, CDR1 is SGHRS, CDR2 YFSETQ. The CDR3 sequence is CASSLPSGAYYEQYF. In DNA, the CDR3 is TGCGCCAGCAGCTTGCCTAGCGGGGCCTACTACGAGCAGTACTTC.

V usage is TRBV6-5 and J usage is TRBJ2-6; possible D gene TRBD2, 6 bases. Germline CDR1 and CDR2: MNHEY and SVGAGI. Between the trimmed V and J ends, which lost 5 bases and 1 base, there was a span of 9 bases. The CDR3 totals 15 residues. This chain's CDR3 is CASSPLASGANVLTF. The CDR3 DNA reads TGTGCCAGCAGTCCCCTAGCGTCTGGGGCCAACGTCCTGACTTTC.

CDR3 bases: TGTGCCAGTAGTCCCCTGATAGGGGGCAATGAGCAGTTCTTC. Its protein product is CASSPLIGGNEQFF. The rearrangement uses TRBV19 and TRBJ2-1; TRBD1 is a possible D gene (6 bases). CDR1 is LNHDA and CDR2 is SQIVND in the germline V gene (reference sequence). V shed 5 bases and J shed 6 bases, with 14 bases lying between them. CDR3 length equals 14 residues.

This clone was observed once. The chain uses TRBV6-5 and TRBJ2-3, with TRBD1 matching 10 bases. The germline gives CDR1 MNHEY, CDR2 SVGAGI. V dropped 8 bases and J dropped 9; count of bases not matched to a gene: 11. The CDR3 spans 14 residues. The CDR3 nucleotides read TGTGCCAGCCGCACCGGGACAGGGGCATACACGCAGTATTTT. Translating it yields CASRTGTGAYTQYF.

CDR3 residues: CASSELRNGNTEAFF. The DNA for the CDR3 is TGTGCCAGCAGTGAATTGAGGAACGGGAACACTGAAGCTTTCTTT. The V and J genes are TRBV25-1 and TRBJ1-1; D not certain. The CDR3 covers 15 residues. Trimming left V 1 base short and J 1 base short, with 10 bases between. The germline V gene encodes CDR1 MGHDK and CDR2 SYGVNS.

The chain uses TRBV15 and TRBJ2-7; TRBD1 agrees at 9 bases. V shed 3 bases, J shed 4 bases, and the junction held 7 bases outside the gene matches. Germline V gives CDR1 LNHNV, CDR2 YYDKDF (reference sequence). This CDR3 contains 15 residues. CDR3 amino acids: CATSRERDREYEQYF. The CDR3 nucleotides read TGTGCCACCAGCAGGGAGCGGGACAGGGAGTACGAGCAGTACTTC.

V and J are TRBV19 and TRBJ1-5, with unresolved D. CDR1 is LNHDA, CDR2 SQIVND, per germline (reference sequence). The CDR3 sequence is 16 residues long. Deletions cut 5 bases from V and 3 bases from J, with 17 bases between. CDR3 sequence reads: CASSVREEGNNQPQHF. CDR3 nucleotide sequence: TGTGCCAGTAGTGTAAGAGAGGAGGGTAACAATCAGCCCCAGCATTTT.

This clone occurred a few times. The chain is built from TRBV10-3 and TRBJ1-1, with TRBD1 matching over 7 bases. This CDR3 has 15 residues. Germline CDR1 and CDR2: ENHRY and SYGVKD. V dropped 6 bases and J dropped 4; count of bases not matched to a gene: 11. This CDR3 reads CAIREPTGWATEAFF. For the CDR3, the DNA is TGTGCCATCAGGGAGCCGACAGGGTGGGCCACTGAAGCTTTCTTT.